This section outlines one T cell receptor (beta chain) sequence together with its context. What it binds is not known. From germline, CDR1 is KGHSH and CDR2 LQKENI. With 6 bases removed from V and 5 bases from J, the gap between germline ends came to 16 bases. The length of the CDR3 is 14 residues. These data originate in a study of cytomegalovirus exposure and HLA in healthy donors. Whole-study findings and limits: From TCR beta sequences, most subjects' HLA-A and HLA-B alleles were reportedly predicted accurately. Earlier analysis found most TCR beta V segments productive about 90% or about 30% of the time.

Healthy people donating bone marrow made up the donors. Both 60 Vbeta primers and 13 Jbeta primers went into the PCR. Some clones are missing from TCRdb's copy, which holds only in-frame ones; the method was immunoSEQ multiplex PCR. In the table there are some 120,000 clones, about 81% of which are singletons. Sequenced sample: PBMCs. The sequence came from a woman aged 25 to 45 in good health and CMV-seronegative. V gene TRBV18 combines with J gene TRBJ1-1, with TRBD1 as a possible D gene (5 bases). The chain's CDR3 is CASSRGPQRTEAFF. The CDR3 DNA follows: TGTGCCAGCTCGCGGGGCCCCCAAAGGACTGAAGCTTTCTTT.